The 30 T cell receptor beta chains in this list originate from one sample, sequenced in a study of T cell responses to AZD1222 COVID-19 vaccine (dated by TCRdb to about 2021). The library was made by the immunoSEQ multiplex PCR assay. In TCRdb, the immuneACCESS table is reduced to in-frame sequences with V and J assigned. These tables do not hold every clone; where another copy was compared, an unresolved V gene accounts for under half, and the others remain unexplained. This sample holds about 100,000 clones; 85% to 95% were observed only once. Under 2% of the sample is in the top ten clones. This specimen's time point label, interpreted: baseline before first vaccination. The sample was peripheral blood, taken on day 0 of AZD1222 vaccination. The receptors originated from an adult in good health.

The V gene is TRBV4-1, the J gene TRBJ2-2, with 7 bases aligning to TRBD2. V was pared by 4 bases and J by 2 bases, with 4 bases of the junction left unmatched. Germline CDR1 and CDR2: MGHRA and YSYEKL. The CDR3 runs 15 residues. The CDR3 coding sequence is TGCGCCAGCAGCCTGGGACTACTCAACACCGGGGAGCTGTTTTTT. Protein sequence: CASSLGLLNTGELFF.

V usage is TRBV9 and J usage is TRBJ2-1; a weak D match, TRBD1 (7 bases). V was trimmed by 0 bases and J by 7 bases, leaving 14 bases between them. The CDR3 has 15 residues. From germline, CDR1 is SGDLS and CDR2 YYNGEE. DNA for the CDR3: TGTGCCAGCAGCGTAGAGGAGGGGGCGCTGAATGAGCAGTTCTTC. It yields the protein CASSVEEGALNEQFF.

The chain couples TRBV6-4 to TRBJ2-1, with a tentative D call TRBD1 (6 bases). V dropped 3 bases and J dropped 6 bases, with 15 bases sitting between them. Germline V gene sequence: CDR1 MRHNA, CDR2 SNTAGT. The CDR3 has 15 residues. CDR3 amino acids: CASSDLGAPSNEQFF. In DNA form, the CDR3 reads TGTGCCAGCAGTGATCTGGGGGCTCCCTCCAATGAGCAGTTCTTC.

J is TRBJ2-5 and V is TRBV5-1; D may be TRBD1 (5 bases). V was cut by 2 bases and J by 2 bases, with 7 bases left in between. Germline V lookup: CDR1 SGHRS, CDR2 YFSETQ. The CDR3 is 13 residues long. The CDR3 loop reads CASSLGVQETQYF. CDR3 sequence (DNA): TGCGCCAGCAGCTTAGGGGTTCAAGAGACCCAGTACTTC.

The rearrangement joins TRBV30 to TRBJ2-7; 8 nucleotides line up with TRBD2. The J segment lost 12 bases and the V segment lost 0 bases, leaving 10 bases of the junction unmatched. CDR1 and CDR2 from the germline V gene are GTSNPN and SVGIG (reference sequence). This CDR3 contains 13 residues. CDR3 nucleotide sequence: TGTGCCTGGAGTGTAAAGGGTAGCGGGAAGGGGTACTTC. Encoded protein: CAWSVKGSGKGYF.

The chain combines TRBV10-2 with TRBJ1-5, with 7 nucleotides matching TRBD1. The germline V gene encodes CDR1 WSHSY and CDR2 SAAADI. The junction had 4 bases not matched to a gene; V was cut back by 10 bases and J by 4 bases. The CDR3 is 12 residues long. The CDR3 loop is CATQQGNQPQHF. CDR3 coding DNA: TGCGCCACCCAACAGGGGAATCAGCCCCAGCATTTT.

V and J are TRBV27 and TRBJ1-1, with 9 bases that match TRBD1. CDR3 length: 16 residues. Trimming took 4 bases from V and 3 from J; bases not matched to a gene: 9. Germline values: CDR1 MNHEY, CDR2 SMNVEV (reference sequence). CDR3 residues: CASSYSTGDRDTEAFF. CDR3 bases: TGTGCCAGCAGTTATTCGACAGGGGACAGGGACACTGAAGCTTTCTTT.

The genes are TRBV5-1 and TRBJ2-3, with 10 positions matching TRBD2. The germline CDR1 and CDR2 sequences are SGHRS and YFSETQ. V shed 4 bases and J 5 bases; nucleotides not matched to a gene: 10. This CDR3 is built from 16 residues. CDR3 sequence: CASSGLAGGVVDTQYF. The CDR3 nucleotides read TGCGCCAGCAGCGGATTAGCGGGAGGCGTGGTAGATACGCAGTATTTT.

The V gene is TRBV20-1, the J gene TRBJ1-2; D gene unclear. CDR1 is DFQATT, CDR2 SNEGSKA, per germline (reference sequence). The CDR3 spans 11 residues. V was clipped by 5 bases and J by 4 bases, with 8 bases between them. This CDR3 is CSAPDVYGYTF. The CDR3 DNA sequence: TGCAGTGCTCCGGACGTCTATGGCTACACCTTC.

The CDR3 spells CAWSVPGHPKDTDTQYF. The CDR3 bases are TGTGCCTGGAGTGTACCGGGACACCCAAAAGACACAGATACGCAGTATTTT. The chain employs TRBV30 and TRBJ2-3, with D tentatively TRBD1 (6 bases). V lost 0 bases to trimming and J lost 2 bases, with 18 bases between them. Germline values: CDR1 GTSNPN, CDR2 SVGIG (reference sequence). CDR3 length: 17 residues. Together with reference TRBV30 and TRBJ2-3, the CDR3 gives the full variable domain: SQTIHQWPATLVQPVGSPLSLECTVEGTSNPNLYWYRQAAGRGLQLLFYSVGIGQISSEVPQNLSASRPQDRQFILSSKKLLLSDSGFYLCAWSVPGHPKDTDTQYFGPGTRLTVL.

CDR3 sequence: CAISSLPDTEAFF. The CDR3 DNA reads TGTGCCATCAGTTCTCTTCCAGACACTGAAGCTTTCTTT. The chain employs TRBV10-3 and TRBJ1-1; unclear D gene. Germline V gives CDR1 ENHRY, CDR2 SYGVKD. Trimming shortened V by 5 bases and J by 3 bases, and 10 bases separated the two germline ends. This CDR3 spans 13 amino acids.

In this sample, this clone turned up once. The chain combines TRBV5-4 with TRBJ2-3, with TRBD2 as a possible D gene (6 bases). The V gene's germline CDR1 is SGHNT and CDR2 YYREEE (reference sequence). Trimming removed 7 bases at V and 7 bases at J, with 19 bases between. CDR3 length: 14 amino acids. The CDR3 sequence: CASHAVAETYTQYF. In DNA, the CDR3 is TGTGCCAGCCATGCGGTAGCGGAGACTTATACGCAGTATTTT.

This chain joins TRBV28 and TRBJ1-5; D might be TRBD1 (6 bases). Germline V CDR1 and CDR2: MDHEN, SYDVKM. The length of the CDR3 is 14 residues. Trimming stripped 7 bases from V and 2 bases from J, with 12 bases between. CDR3 sequence reads: CASTDGTRNQPQHF. CDR3 nucleotide sequence: TGTGCCAGCACTGATGGGACACGCAATCAGCCCCAGCATTTT.

The CDR3 sequence: CASSNRNYGYTF. DNA for the CDR3: TGTGCCAGCAGTAACAGGAACTATGGCTACACCTTC. The chain couples TRBV2 to TRBJ1-2; D is possibly TRBD1 (5 bases). The CDR3 runs to 12 residues. The germline V and J ends were trimmed by 5 bases and 2 bases, with 6 bases remaining between them. Germline values: CDR1 SNHLY, CDR2 FYNNEI.

This chain joins TRBV5-1 and TRBJ2-4; D is ambiguous. The CDR3 spans 17 residues. Germline V gives CDR1 SGHRS, CDR2 YFSETQ. V was pared by 0 bases and J by 0 bases, with 13 bases between. The CDR3 region is CASSLGVGPEAKNIQYF. CDR3 nucleotides: TGCGCCAGCAGCTTGGGGGTCGGTCCAGAAGCCAAAAACATTCAGTACTTC.

This chain links TRBV4-2 with TRBJ1-3, with D maybe TRBD1 (6 bases). This CDR3 has 16 amino acids. V shed 4 bases and J shed 2 bases, with 15 bases lying between them. Germline lookup yields CDR1 LGHNA and CDR2 YNFKEQ. The CDR3 loop is CASSREDSSPGNTIYF. CDR3 DNA sequence: TGTGCCAGCAGCCGCGAGGACAGTTCCCCTGGAAACACCATATATTTT.

This chain uses TRBV18 with TRBJ2-1; 11 positions agree with TRBD2. The junction had 8 bases not matched to a gene; V was cut back by 5 bases and J by 5 bases. Germline V gives CDR1 KGHSH, CDR2 LQKENI. The CDR3 covers 16 residues. This CDR3 reads CASSSGLAEGDNEQFF. The CDR3 DNA follows: TGTGCCAGCTCATCGGGACTAGCGGAAGGGGACAATGAGCAGTTCTTC.

The chain is built from TRBV29-1 and TRBJ1-1; TRBD1 aligns across 9 bases. Germline V gene sequence: CDR1 SQVTM, CDR2 ANQGSEA. V shed 6 bases, J shed 5 bases, and the junction held 7 bases outside the gene matches. The CDR3 is 13 residues long. CDR3 protein: CSVGTGLFTEAFF. The CDR3 bases are TGCAGCGTGGGGACAGGGTTGTTTACTGAAGCTTTCTTT.

V gene TRBV28 combines with J gene TRBJ1-6; D gene ambiguous. The CDR3 totals 15 residues. The V gene's germline CDR1 is MDHEN and CDR2 SYDVKM. Trimming pared 3 bases from V and 0 bases from J, leaving 6 bases between. The CDR3 reads CASSLGNSYNSPLHF. Here the CDR3 DNA reads TGTGCCAGCAGTTTGGGCAACTCCTATAATTCACCCCTCCACTTT.

The gene calls are TRBV19 and TRBJ2-1, with 9 bases lining up with TRBD2. Germline V CDR1 and CDR2: LNHDA, SQIVND (reference sequence). V shed 1 base and J 2 bases; nucleotides not matched to a gene: 0. This CDR3 region has 15 residues. The CDR3 DNA sequence: TGTGCCAGTAGTATAGGCGGGAGGGCCTACAATGAGCAGTTCTTC. This encodes CASSIGGRAYNEQFF.

The chain is built from TRBV19 and TRBJ2-3; 10 nucleotides align to TRBD1. Looked up from germline, CDR1 is LNHDA and CDR2 is SQIVND (reference sequence). The J segment lost 4 bases and the V segment lost 5 bases, leaving 6 bases of the junction unmatched. The CDR3 consists of 15 residues. The CDR3 loop is CASSSDRGRSDTQYF. Written as DNA, the CDR3 is TGTGCCAGTAGTTCCGACAGGGGGCGGTCAGATACGCAGTATTTT.

This rearrangement joins TRBV6-1 to TRBJ1-1; D unresolved. The CDR3 covers 16 residues. Trimming shortened V by 4 bases and J by 0 bases, and 15 bases separated the two germline ends. From germline, CDR1 is MNHNS and CDR2 SASEGT. CDR3 nucleotide sequence: TGTGCCAGCAGTGGCACGTTCCAAATAATGAACACTGAAGCTTTCTTT. Its protein is CASSGTFQIMNTEAFF.

J is TRBJ1-5 and V is TRBV23-1; 7 bases match TRBD1. TRBV23-1 is known as an ORF, though its function is uncertain. Trimming cost V 6 bases and J 0 bases; bases outside gene matches: 8. The CDR3 runs to 16 residues. The CDR3 sequence: CASRTRDSYSNQPQHF. The CDR3 DNA reads TGCGCCAGCAGAACCCGGGACAGCTATAGCAATCAGCCCCAGCATTTT.

The chain couples TRBV9 to TRBJ2-1, with 15 bases aligning to TRBD2. Germline V gene data show CDR1 as SGDLS and CDR2 as YYNGEE. V gave up 5 bases and J gave up 15 bases; unmatched junction bases: 21. The CDR3 consists of 18 residues. CDR3 coding DNA: TGTGCCAGCAGAGGCAGAGCAGGGGGGACTAGCGGGAGGCCCCACGGGTTCTTC. The encoded protein is CASRGRAGGTSGRPHGFF.

The chain joins TRBV30 to TRBJ1-5, with a possible D match to TRBD1 (6 bases). CDR3 size: 16 residues. Germline V CDR1 and CDR2: GTSNPN, SVGIG (reference sequence). Trimming pared 2 bases from V and 0 bases from J, leaving 14 bases between. DNA of the CDR3: TGTGCCTGGAGTACGGACAGAACTTATAGCAATCAGCCCCAGCATTTT. Translating it yields CAWSTDRTYSNQPQHF.

This chain connects TRBV7-2 to TRBJ1-2; the D is unclear. The CDR3 loop spans 15 amino acids. With 4 bases removed from V and 0 bases from J, the gap between germline ends came to 12 bases. CDR1 SGHTA and CDR2 FQGNSA come from the germline V gene. The DNA for the CDR3 is TGTGCCAGCAGCTATTCCTCGGGCACTAACTATGGCTACACCTTC. Encoded protein: CASSYSSGTNYGYTF.

This chain joins TRBV23-1 and TRBJ2-1, with D perhaps matching TRBD2 (6 bases). TRBV23-1 is given ORF status, its function remaining uncertain. CDR3 length: 15 amino acids. Trimming removed 5 bases from V and 9 bases from J, with 20 bases in between. The CDR3 loop reads CASSSPPGGVGEQFF. The DNA for the CDR3 is TGCGCCAGCAGTTCCCCACCAGGCGGGGTGGGTGAGCAGTTCTTC.

This chain links TRBV14 with TRBJ2-7; TRBD1 is a possible D gene (6 bases). Germline CDR1 is SGHDN and CDR2 is FVKESK. This CDR3 spans 13 amino acids. Trimming cost V 4 bases and J 1 base, with 8 bases left between them. The DNA of the CDR3 is TGTGCCAGCAGCCTGGACAGATCCTACGAGCAGTACTTC. Residues: CASSLDRSYEQYF.

A single count supports this clone. The genes are TRBV7-9 and TRBJ2-5; weak D call: TRBD2 (5 bases). V was pared by 0 bases and J by 5 bases, with 7 bases between. The CDR3 extends over 13 amino acids. CDR1 is SEHNR, CDR2 FQNEAQ, per germline (reference sequence). The chain's CDR3 is CASSLAGMETQYF. CDR3 coding DNA: TGTGCCAGCAGCTTAGCCGGGATGGAGACCCAGTACTTC. The full variable domain, its missing parts supplied by reference TRBV7-9 and TRBJ2-5, is DTGVSQNPRHKITKRGQNVTFRCDPISEHNRLYWYRQTLGQGPEFLTYFQNEAQLEKSRLLSDRFSAERPKGSFSTLEIQRTEQGDSAMYLCASSLAGMETQYFGPGTRLLVL.

The chain couples TRBV27 to TRBJ1-2; 9 positions match TRBD1. CDR3 length equals 13 residues. Trimming cost V 6 bases and J 4 bases; bases outside gene matches: 3. CDR1 and CDR2 from the germline V gene are MNHEY and SMNVEV (reference sequence). The CDR3 loop is CASRRDRAYGYTF. Here the CDR3 DNA reads TGTGCCAGCAGACGGGACAGGGCCTATGGCTACACCTTC.